A selection of T cell receptor beta chains follows, all from one sample in a study of blood T cell repertoires in COVID-19. Measured with immunoSEQ multiplex PCR; TCRdb has only the in-frame clones, and not every one. This table has some 300,000 clones, approximately 86% appearing once. Sequencing was done on a sample of peripheral blood. Source of these receptors: a woman aged 70-85 years with COVID-19, enrolled during active disease. Both conserved end residues are part of each CDR3. Each record gives: CDR3 protein, CDR3 DNA, J gene, V gene, D gene, clone size. The D gene is left open where the match is weak. The size of a clone is reported for some rows only, either as once, few or many, or as a class for expanded clones.

cdr3_aa: CASSKARLTSGGSTDTQYF
cdr3_nt: TGTGCCAGTAGTAAGGCCCGGTTAACTAGCGGGGGAAGCACAGATACGCAGTATTTT
j_call: TRBJ2-3
v_call: TRBV19
d_call: TRBD2
clone_size: few

cdr3_aa: CASRRTGAKEKLFF
cdr3_nt: TGTGCCAGCAGAAGAACAGGGGCAAAGGAAAAACTGTTTTTT
j_call: TRBJ1-4
v_call: TRBV2
d_call: TRBD1
clone_size: .

cdr3_aa: CATSPGGMEGQPQHF
cdr3_nt: TGTGCCACCAGCCCCGGGGGGATGGAAGGTCAGCCCCAGCATTTT
j_call: TRBJ1-5
v_call: TRBV24-1
d_call: .
clone_size: few

cdr3_aa: CASSPPAWGEGDTGELFF
cdr3_nt: TGTGCCAGCTCACCACCGGCGTGGGGCGAGGGGGACACCGGGGAGCTGTTTTTT
j_call: TRBJ2-2
v_call: TRBV18
d_call: .
clone_size: .

cdr3_aa: CASSQSAGDTEAFF
cdr3_nt: TGCGCCAGCAGTCAATCTGCGGGCGACACTGAAGCTTTCTTT
j_call: TRBJ1-1
v_call: TRBV23-1
d_call: .
clone_size: .

cdr3_aa: CASSLGGGEQYF
cdr3_nt: TGCGCCAGCAGCCTAGGGGGTGGCGAGCAGTACTTC
j_call: TRBJ2-7
v_call: TRBV5-1
d_call: .
clone_size: once

cdr3_aa: CATSDRGSTEAFF
cdr3_nt: TGTGCCACCTCGGACAGGGGGAGCACTGAAGCTTTCTTT
j_call: TRBJ1-1
v_call: TRBV10-3
d_call: TRBD1
clone_size: .

cdr3_aa: CASILSTVQETQYF
cdr3_nt: TGTGCCAGCATTCTCTCGACAGTTCAAGAGACCCAGTACTTC
j_call: TRBJ2-5
v_call: TRBV9
d_call: .
clone_size: .

cdr3_aa: CATSDRGQGGQPQHF
cdr3_nt: TGTGCCACCAGTGACCGTGGACAGGGCGGTCAGCCCCAGCATTTT
j_call: TRBJ1-5
v_call: TRBV24-1
d_call: TRBD1
clone_size: .

cdr3_aa: CASSSRLAASSYEQYF
cdr3_nt: TGTGCCAGCAGCTCAAGACTAGCGGCAAGCTCCTACGAGCAGTACTTC
j_call: TRBJ2-7
v_call: TRBV9
d_call: TRBD2
clone_size: .

cdr3_aa: CASSGGQVNTGELFF
cdr3_nt: TGCGCCAGCAGTGGGGGGCAGGTTAACACCGGGGAGCTGTTTTTT
j_call: TRBJ2-2
v_call: TRBV10-1
d_call: .
clone_size: .

cdr3_aa: CASTGWPQHF
cdr3_nt: TGTGCCAGCACCGGGTGGCCCCAGCATTTT
j_call: TRBJ1-5
v_call: TRBV12-3/TRBV12-4
d_call: .
clone_size: .

cdr3_aa: CASSQQVNYGYTF
cdr3_nt: TGTGCCAGCAGCCAACAAGTCAACTATGGCTACACCTTC
j_call: TRBJ1-2
v_call: TRBV6-5
d_call: .
clone_size: .

cdr3_aa: CALSSGTRAYEQYF
cdr3_nt: TGTGCCTTAAGCTCCGGGACACGGGCCTACGAGCAGTACTTC
j_call: TRBJ2-7
v_call: TRBV30
d_call: .
clone_size: few

cdr3_aa: CASTLWTGDFSNQPQHF
cdr3_nt: TGTGCCAGCACCCTTTGGACAGGGGACTTTAGCAATCAGCCCCAGCATTTT
j_call: TRBJ1-5
v_call: TRBV7-9
d_call: TRBD1
clone_size: .

cdr3_aa: CASSSTSANIQYF
cdr3_nt: TGTGCCAGCAGCAGTACTAGCGCGAACATTCAGTACTTC
j_call: TRBJ2-4
v_call: TRBV2
d_call: TRBD2
clone_size: .

cdr3_aa: CASSLVRGGPNEQFF
cdr3_nt: TGCGCCAGCAGCTTGGTGCGGGGGGGCCCCAATGAGCAGTTCTTC
j_call: TRBJ2-1
v_call: TRBV5-1
d_call: TRBD2
clone_size: .

cdr3_aa: CASSFNRGYYGYTF
cdr3_nt: TGTGCCAGCAGCTTTAACAGGGGATACTATGGCTACACCTTC
j_call: TRBJ1-2
v_call: TRBV7-2
d_call: TRBD1
clone_size: few

cdr3_aa: CASRIGGAGGTDTQYF
cdr3_nt: TGTGCCAGCAGGATCGGGGGGGCCGGCGGCACAGATACGCAGTATTTT
j_call: TRBJ2-3
v_call: TRBV2
d_call: TRBD2
clone_size: .

cdr3_aa: CAWSIGRENSPLHF
cdr3_nt: TGTGCCTGGAGTATAGGACGGGAAAATTCACCCCTCCACTTT
j_call: TRBJ1-6
v_call: TRBV30
d_call: .
clone_size: .

cdr3_aa: CASSIVAGGSETQYF
cdr3_nt: TGTGCCAGTAGTATAGTGGCAGGGGGGAGTGAGACCCAGTACTTC
j_call: TRBJ2-5
v_call: TRBV19
d_call: .
clone_size: .

cdr3_aa: CAWDRASGKGEQYF
cdr3_nt: TGTGCCTGGGATAGGGCCTCAGGGAAGGGCGAGCAGTACTTC
j_call: TRBJ2-7
v_call: TRBV30
d_call: .
clone_size: .

cdr3_aa: CASLGTGVEQYF
cdr3_nt: TGTGCCAGCTTGGGAACAGGGGTCGAGCAGTACTTC
j_call: TRBJ2-7
v_call: TRBV2
d_call: TRBD1
clone_size: .

cdr3_aa: CASSRDYQETQYF
cdr3_nt: TGTGCCAGCAGCCGGGACTACCAAGAGACCCAGTACTTC
j_call: TRBJ2-5
v_call: TRBV7-3
d_call: .
clone_size: .

cdr3_aa: CASSFQTPEDIQYF
cdr3_nt: TGTGCCAGCAGTTTCCAGACCCCCGAGGACATTCAGTACTTC
j_call: TRBJ2-4
v_call: TRBV28
d_call: .
clone_size: .

cdr3_aa: CATTGQGSGYTF
cdr3_nt: TGTGCCACCACGGGACAGGGGAGCGGCTACACCTTC
j_call: TRBJ1-2
v_call: TRBV28
d_call: TRBD1
clone_size: .

cdr3_aa: CSAKPGQGMETQYF
cdr3_nt: TGCAGCGCCAAGCCAGGACAGGGGATGGAGACCCAGTACTTC
j_call: TRBJ2-5
v_call: TRBV29-1
d_call: TRBD1
clone_size: .

cdr3_aa: CASSRQGDYNSPLHF
cdr3_nt: TGCGCCAGCAGCCGGCAGGGGGACTATAATTCACCCCTCCACTTT
j_call: TRBJ1-6
v_call: TRBV5-1
d_call: TRBD1
clone_size: few

cdr3_aa: CASSRHSFMNTEAFF
cdr3_nt: TGTGCCAGCAGCCGACATTCTTTTATGAACACTGAAGCTTTCTTT
j_call: TRBJ1-1
v_call: TRBV11-2
d_call: .
clone_size: .

cdr3_aa: CASSQGGQRFNQPQHF
cdr3_nt: TGTGCCAGCTCACAAGGGGGCCAGAGGTTCAATCAGCCCCAGCATTTT
j_call: TRBJ1-5
v_call: TRBV18
d_call: TRBD1
clone_size: .

cdr3_aa: CASSPEGGTDTQYF
cdr3_nt: TGTGCCAGCTCACCTGAGGGGGGCACAGATACGCAGTATTTT
j_call: TRBJ2-3
v_call: TRBV18
d_call: .
clone_size: .

cdr3_aa: CASSLSVQGANGYTF
cdr3_nt: TGTGCCAGCAGTTTATCGGTCCAGGGGGCGAATGGCTACACCTTC
j_call: TRBJ1-2
v_call: TRBV27
d_call: TRBD1
clone_size: .

cdr3_aa: CASSSSSGTGAFF
cdr3_nt: TGTGCCAGCAGTTCCTCCTCCGGGACAGGAGCTTTCTTT
j_call: TRBJ1-1
v_call: TRBV6-6
d_call: TRBD1
clone_size: .

cdr3_aa: CASSPHRKSSYEQYF
cdr3_nt: TGTGCCAGCAGCCCGCACAGGAAAAGCTCCTACGAGCAGTACTTC
j_call: TRBJ2-7
v_call: TRBV9
d_call: .
clone_size: .

cdr3_aa: CASSPRGRTEAFF
cdr3_nt: TGTGCCAGCAGCCCCAGGGGGCGGACTGAAGCTTTCTTT
j_call: TRBJ1-1
v_call: TRBV7-6
d_call: TRBD1
clone_size: .

cdr3_aa: CASSERGLGQETQYF
cdr3_nt: TGTGCCAGCAGTGAGAGAGGGCTGGGCCAAGAGACCCAGTACTTC
j_call: TRBJ2-5
v_call: TRBV25-1
d_call: .
clone_size: .

cdr3_aa: CASSPGQSYGYTF
cdr3_nt: TGCGCCAGCAGTCCGGGACAGAGCTATGGCTACACCTTC
j_call: TRBJ1-2
v_call: TRBV5-1
d_call: TRBD1
clone_size: .

cdr3_aa: CASSWGWSTEAFF
cdr3_nt: TGTGCCAGCAGTTGGGGCTGGAGCACTGAAGCTTTCTTT
j_call: TRBJ1-1
v_call: TRBV28
d_call: .
clone_size: .

cdr3_aa: CASSPALAGVGANVLTF
cdr3_nt: TGCGCCAGCAGCCCCGCACTAGCGGGGGTTGGGGCCAACGTCCTGACTTTC
j_call: TRBJ2-6
v_call: TRBV4-3
d_call: TRBD2
clone_size: once

cdr3_aa: CASGSRTGGEAFF
cdr3_nt: TGTGCTAGTGGCTCGAGGACAGGGGGCGAAGCTTTCTTT
j_call: TRBJ1-1
v_call: TRBV12-5
d_call: TRBD1
clone_size: .

cdr3_aa: CASSQRGGSTDTQYF
cdr3_nt: TGTGCCAGTAGTCAGCGGGGGGGGAGCACAGATACGCAGTATTTT
j_call: TRBJ2-3
v_call: TRBV19
d_call: TRBD2
clone_size: .

cdr3_aa: CASSEPPGQGETQYF
cdr3_nt: TGTGCCAGCAGCGAGCCCCCGGGACAGGGGGAGACCCAGTACTTC
j_call: TRBJ2-5
v_call: TRBV5-6
d_call: TRBD1
clone_size: .

cdr3_aa: CASSLDPGAYGYTF
cdr3_nt: TGTGCCAGCAGCTTAGACCCAGGGGCCTATGGCTACACCTTC
j_call: TRBJ1-2
v_call: TRBV11-2
d_call: .
clone_size: .

cdr3_aa: CASSLDSGTFNEQFF
cdr3_nt: TGTGCCAGCAGCTTGGATAGCGGGACCTTCAATGAGCAGTTCTTC
j_call: TRBJ2-1
v_call: TRBV5-4
d_call: TRBD2
clone_size: .

cdr3_aa: CASSWGQNTEAFF
cdr3_nt: TGTGCCAGCAGCTGGGGGCAGAACACTGAAGCTTTCTTT
j_call: TRBJ1-1
v_call: TRBV11-3
d_call: .
clone_size: .

cdr3_aa: CATATGSGNTIYF
cdr3_nt: TGTGCCACCGCGACAGGGTCTGGAAACACCATATATTTT
j_call: TRBJ1-3
v_call: TRBV11-2
d_call: TRBD1
clone_size: .

cdr3_aa: CASSINAEFYEQYF
cdr3_nt: TGTGCCAGTAGTATAAACGCGGAATTCTACGAGCAGTACTTC
j_call: TRBJ2-7
v_call: TRBV19
d_call: .
clone_size: .

cdr3_aa: CASGYAGGEAFF
cdr3_nt: TGTGCTAGTGGATACGCCGGGGGAGAAGCTTTCTTT
j_call: TRBJ1-1
v_call: TRBV12-5
d_call: .
clone_size: .

cdr3_aa: CATSDPSGITDTQYF
cdr3_nt: TGTGCCACCAGTGATCCTAGCGGTATCACAGATACGCAGTATTTT
j_call: TRBJ2-3
v_call: TRBV24-1
d_call: TRBD2
clone_size: .

cdr3_aa: CSGKQGWANTEAFF
cdr3_nt: TGCAGCGGAAAACAGGGGTGGGCGAACACTGAAGCTTTCTTT
j_call: TRBJ1-1
v_call: TRBV29-1
d_call: TRBD1
clone_size: few

cdr3_aa: CASSLGRGQTEAFF
cdr3_nt: TGTGCCAGCAGCCTCGGGAGGGGGCAAACTGAAGCTTTCTTT
j_call: TRBJ1-1
v_call: TRBV7-8
d_call: TRBD1
clone_size: .

cdr3_aa: CASSQPGGPPYEQYF
cdr3_nt: TGCGCCAGCAGCCAACCCGGGGGTCCCCCCTACGAGCAGTACTTC
j_call: TRBJ2-7
v_call: TRBV4-1
d_call: .
clone_size: .